This T cell receptor (beta chain) was identified in a study of regulatory T cells in long-lasting Graves disease. This CDR3 region has 16 residues. Per the germline V gene, CDR1 is KGHSH and CDR2 is LQKENI. The ends lost 0 bases at V and 4 bases at J; junction bases unmatched: 6. Investigators prepared the TCR beta libraries by applying iRepertoire HTBI primers and Arm-PCR of CDR3 regions. TCRdb fed the multiplex PCR reads into MiXCR, producing one record per CDR3 protein. The sample lists about 450,000 distinct CDR3 sequences; about a sixth were seen once. This clonotype came up many times. Regarding time point: newly diagnosed GD, antithyroid drugs for less than 3 months. The authors made the TCR library using RNA they extracted from PBMCs. This sample also appeared in a second study, on T cells in Graves' hyperthyroidism and ophthalmopathy.

This specimen was peripheral blood mononuclear cells (PBMCs), taken at new diagnosis, from a patient treated with antithyroid drugs. The source is a woman aged 25 to 39 with Graves disease. The chain carries TRBV18 and TRBJ2-7; 10 bases map to TRBD2. The CDR3 is CASSPPRTSGVYEQYF. The DNA for the CDR3 is TGTGCCAGCTCACCACCCAGGACTAGCGGAGTTTACGAGCAGTACTTC.